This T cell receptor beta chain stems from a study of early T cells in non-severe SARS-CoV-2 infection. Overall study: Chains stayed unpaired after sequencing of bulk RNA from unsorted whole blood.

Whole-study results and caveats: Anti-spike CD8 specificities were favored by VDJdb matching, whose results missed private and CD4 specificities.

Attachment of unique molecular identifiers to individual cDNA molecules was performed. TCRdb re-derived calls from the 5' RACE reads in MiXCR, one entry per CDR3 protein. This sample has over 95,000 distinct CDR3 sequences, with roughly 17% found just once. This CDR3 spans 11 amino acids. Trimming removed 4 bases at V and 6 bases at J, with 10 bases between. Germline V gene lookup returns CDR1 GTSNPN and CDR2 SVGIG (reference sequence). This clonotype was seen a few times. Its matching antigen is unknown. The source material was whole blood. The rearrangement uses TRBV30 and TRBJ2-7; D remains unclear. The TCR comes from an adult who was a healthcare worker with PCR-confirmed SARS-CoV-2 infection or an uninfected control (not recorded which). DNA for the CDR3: TGTGCCTGGAAATCTGGTGTCGAGCAGTACTTC. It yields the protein CAWKSGVEQYF.